Following are 7 T cell receptor beta chains from one sample sequenced in a study of cytotoxic CD8 clonotypes in ibrutinib-treated CLL. Sequencing was performed with immunoSEQ multiplex PCR; in TCRdb, only in-frame clones are kept and a portion is missing. This table has tens of thousands of clones, around 84% appearing once. Sequencing used PBMCs, obtained before ibrutinib treatment. These receptor sequences come from a human donor with chronic lymphocytic leukemia.

The V gene is TRBV7-2, the J gene TRBJ1-2, with D unclear. The germline CDR1 and CDR2 sequences are SGHTA and FQGNSA. The CDR3 loop spans 16 amino acids. The V and J ends lost 5 bases and 5 bases respectively, with 21 bases between them. In nucleotides, the CDR3 is TGTGCCAGCAGCCCCGAGTCCAAACCCTTTCAATATGGCTACACCTTC. Translating gives CASSPESKPFQYGYTF.

V and J are TRBV7-9 and TRBJ2-5; D is uncertain. The CDR3 contains 13 residues. V lost 0 bases and J 5 bases, leaving 7 bases between the germline ends. Germline assignment: CDR1 SEHNR and CDR2 FQNEAQ (reference sequence). CDR3 DNA sequence: TGTGCCAGCAGCTTAGCGGGTGGGGAGACCCAGTACTTC. This sequence encodes CASSLAGGETQYF.

The CDR3 loop reads CSVKYEGNTIYF. CDR3 DNA sequence: TGCAGCGTCAAATACGAAGGAAACACCATATATTTT. The gene calls are TRBV29-1 and TRBJ1-3; D gene ambiguous. The germline V and J ends were trimmed by 6 bases and 4 bases, with 10 bases remaining between them. Germline lookup yields CDR1 SQVTM and CDR2 ANQGSEA. The CDR3 length is 12 residues.

The gene calls are TRBV7-6 and TRBJ2-1; the match to TRBD2 covers 13 bases. CDR3 length: 16 residues. V gave up 5 bases and J gave up 9 bases; unmatched junction bases: 10. Germline-derived CDR1 and CDR2 are SGHVS and FNYEAQ. CDR3 nucleotides: TGTGCCAGCAGCGTCACTAGCGGGAGGGCACCCGGTGAGCAGTTCTTC. Residues: CASSVTSGRAPGEQFF.

The J gene is TRBJ2-2, the V gene TRBV6-1, with D tentatively TRBD1 or TRBD2 (5 bases each). Germline loops: CDR1 MNHNS, CDR2 SASEGT. V was pared by 6 bases and J by 4 bases, with 12 bases between. The CDR3 is 14 residues long. CDR3 DNA: TGTGCCAGCAGACGAAGTGGGGGCACCGGGGAGCTGTTTTTT. This sequence encodes CASRRSGGTGELFF.

The chain recombines TRBV7-3 with TRBJ2-3, with D possibly called TRBD1 or TRBD2 (5 bases each). The CDR3 length is 15 residues. CDR1 and CDR2 (germline): SGHTA, FQGTGA. V was shortened by 5 bases and J by 3 bases, with 15 bases between the two germline ends. The CDR3 DNA is TGTGCCAGCAGCCCCCTCCCGGGGCGGACAGATACGCAGTATTTT. This translates into CASSPLPGRTDTQYF.

The chain has TRBV6-5 and TRBJ1-2; 7 bases fit TRBD1. The CDR3 sequence is 14 residues long. With V trimmed by 5 bases and J by 6 bases, 9 bases remained unmatched. Germline V CDR1 and CDR2: MNHEY, SVGAGI. The CDR3 here is CASSKRTGLDGYTF. In DNA form, the CDR3 reads TGTGCCAGCAGTAAACGGACAGGATTGGATGGCTACACCTTC.